A selection of T cell receptor beta chains follows, all from one sample in a study of T cells in Graves' hyperthyroidism and ophthalmopathy. MiXCR, run by TCRdb on the multiplex PCR reads, gives a single entry per CDR3 protein. Among approximately 640,000 distinct CDR3 sequences listed, roughly a sixth were seen once. Specimen: blood. The origin of the receptors is a man over 45 with Graves' hyperthyroidism. Both conserved end residues are part of each CDR3. The D gene is left open where the match is weak. Clone size, where shown, is once, few, many, or a class for clones that have expanded.

J	size	V	D	DNA	CDR3
TRBJ2-3	many	TRBV7-9	TRBD2	TGTGCCAGATACCTGCGACTAGCGGGAGGGAGGTGCACAGATACGCAGTATTTT	CARYLRLAGGRCTDTQYF
TRBJ2-7	NA	TRBV27	NA	TGTGCCAGCGCATGGAATAAGGCCTGGCAGTACTTC	CASAWNKAWQYF
TRBJ2-1	few	TRBV11-2	NA	TGTGCCAGCAGCTTACAAACCAGAAATCACAATGAGCAGTTCTTC	CASSLQTRNHNEQFF
TRBJ2-2	few	TRBV7-2	TRBD2	TGTGCCAGCAGCCCGGGGGGGGTAAACACCGGGGAGCTGTTTTTT	CASSPGGVNTGELFF
TRBJ2-1	many	TRBV10-3	NA	TGTGCCATCAAGGGGGAGGACAATGAGCAGTTCTTC	CAIKGEDNEQFF
TRBJ2-5	many	TRBV2	TRBD1	TGTGCCAGCAGTGAACCTGGGACAGGGCAAGAGACCCAGTACTTC	CASSEPGTGQETQYF
TRBJ2-1	NA	TRBV14	TRBD2	TGTGCCAGCAGCCAAGCGGGAGGGCCCTGGAATGAGCAGTTCTTC	CASSQAGGPWNEQFF
TRBJ2-1	many	TRBV2	NA	TGTGCCAGCGAGGAGCTCCTCTACAATGAGCAGTTCTTC	CASEELLYNEQFF
TRBJ2-7	many	TRBV7-9	NA	TGTGCCAGCAGCTTAGGAGTGAACGAGCAGTACTTC	CASSLGVNEQYF
TRBJ2-1	NA	TRBV4-1	TRBD2	TGCGCCAGCAGCAGAGCGGGAGAAGTCAATGAGCAGTTCTTC	CASSRAGEVNEQFF
TRBJ2-7	NA	TRBV6-1	NA	TGTGCCAGCAGTGAAGCGAGGCATTACGAGCAGTACTTC	CASSEARHYEQYF
TRBJ2-1	many	TRBV15	NA	TGTGCCACCAGCGTCAATGGACAGCCCAGGGTTGAGCAGTTCTTC	CATSVNGQPRVEQFF